A single sample gave rise to the 24 T cell receptor beta chains below, sequenced in a study of T cell responses to AZD1222 COVID-19 vaccine. Libraries were prepared by immunoSEQ multiplex PCR; TCRdb keeps only in-frame clonotypes and omits some of them. The sample has around 130,000 clones; 88% are singletons. Sequencing was performed on peripheral blood, taken on day 0 of AZD1222 vaccination. Receptor source: an adult in good health.

This clone was detected only once. This chain links TRBV27 with TRBJ1-6, with D perhaps matching TRBD1 (6 bases). This CDR3 has 13 amino acids. V was pared by 6 bases and J by 14 bases, with 17 bases between. Germline V CDR1 and CDR2: MNHEY, SMNVEV (reference sequence). This CDR3 is CASSLSLGGSLHF. The CDR3 DNA reads as TGTGCCAGCAGCCTATCTTTAGGGGGTTCCCTCCACTTT.

V and J are TRBV15 and TRBJ1-1; D gene ambiguous. Germline CDR1 and CDR2: LNHNV and YYDKDF (reference sequence). The CDR3 sequence is 16 residues long. V was cut by 0 bases and J by 0 bases, with 11 bases left in between. The CDR3 coding sequence is TGTGCCACCAGCAGAGAACCTGGGGTTATGAACACTGAAGCTTTCTTT. Translation: CATSREPGVMNTEAFF.

The chain is built from TRBV2 and TRBJ2-1, with 8 nucleotides matching TRBD2. Germline assignment: CDR1 SNHLY and CDR2 FYNNEI. The CDR3 has 14 residues. Trimming removed 10 bases from V and 5 bases from J; junction bases left unmatched: 10. CDR3 bases: TGTGCCACCCGTGGGGAGCGGGGGAACAATGAGCAGTTCTTC. This gives the protein CATRGERGNNEQFF. Based on the CDR3 plus reference TRBV2 and TRBJ2-1, the full variable domain is EPEVTQTPSHQVTQMGQEVILRCVPISNHLYFYWYRQILGQKVEFLVSFYNNEISEKSEIFDDQFSVERPDGSNFTLKIRSTKLEDSAMYFCATRGERGNNEQFFGPGTRLTVL.

V and J are TRBV7-2 and TRBJ1-4, with D unresolved. The CDR3 is made up of 16 amino acids. Trimming cost V 2 bases and J 8 bases, with 18 bases left between them. Per the germline V gene, CDR1 is SGHTA and CDR2 is FQGNSA. The CDR3 loop reads CASSLSVPTTGEKLFF. Here the CDR3 DNA reads TGTGCCAGCAGCTTAAGTGTCCCGACGACCGGCGAAAAACTGTTTTTT.

This chain links TRBV18 with TRBJ1-3; 8 bases line up with TRBD1. This CDR3 is 15 amino acids long. The ends lost 6 bases at V and 3 bases at J; junction bases unmatched: 7. CDR1 KGHSH and CDR2 LQKENI come from the germline V gene. The CDR3 coding sequence is TGTGCCAGCTCGCCTCAGACAGGGGATGGAAACACCATATATTTT. Its translation: CASSPQTGDGNTIYF.

In its sample, this clone was seen once. The gene calls are TRBV29-1 and TRBJ2-7; 8 nucleotides match TRBD1. The CDR3 spans 14 residues. The V and J ends lost 6 bases and 0 bases, in that order; junction bases with no gene match: 7. CDR1 and CDR2 from the germline V gene are SQVTM and ANQGSEA. The CDR3 bases are TGCAGCGTCGCTACAGGGGGAAGCTCCTACGAGCAGTACTTC. Translated, it gives CSVATGGSSYEQYF.

The V gene is TRBV7-9, the J gene TRBJ2-7, with D perhaps TRBD2 (5 bases). This CDR3 comprises 14 residues. The germline V gene encodes CDR1 SEHNR and CDR2 FQNEAQ (reference sequence). Trimming took off 1 base at V and 5 bases at J, with 12 bases between the two ends. The CDR3 DNA sequence: TGTGCCAGCAGCTTAGTTTCGGGAATCAACGAGCAGTACTTC. It yields the protein CASSLVSGINEQYF.

The genes are TRBV3-1 (or the pseudogene TRBV3-2) and TRBJ1-5, with D possibly matching TRBD1 (6 bases). The V gene's germline CDR1 is LGHDT and CDR2 YNNKEL (reference sequence). CDR3 length equals 18 residues. The V and J ends lost 4 bases and 0 bases respectively, with 19 bases between them. Written as DNA, the CDR3 is TGTGCCAGCAGCCGGAGACAGGTTCCCGAATATAGCAATCAGCCCCAGCATTTT. Its protein is CASSRRQVPEYSNQPQHF.

This clone was picked up one time. The chain employs TRBV5-4 and TRBJ2-5, with TRBD2 matching over 11 bases. Trimming took 4 bases from V and 4 from J; bases not matched to a gene: 6. From germline, CDR1 is SGHNT and CDR2 YYREEE (reference sequence). This CDR3 has 15 residues. The CDR3 DNA is TGTGCCAGCAGCCTTACTAGCGGGAGTGGAGAGACCCAGTACTTC. As protein: CASSLTSGSGETQYF.

V and J are TRBV6-2 or TRBV6-3 and TRBJ2-1; 10 bases match TRBD2. The CDR3 contains 16 residues. After removal of 4 bases from V and 4 bases from J, the junction contained 7 bases not matched to a gene. The V gene's germline CDR1 is MNHEY and CDR2 SVGEGT. CDR3 sequence (DNA): TGTGCCAGCAGTTTCCGGACTAGCGGACTTTACAATGAGCAGTTCTTC. Translation gives CASSFRTSGLYNEQFF.

The V gene is TRBV4-3, the J gene TRBJ2-1; D not certain. Germline V CDR1 and CDR2: LGHNA, YSLEER. This CDR3 comprises 15 residues. Trimming cost V 0 bases and J 6 bases, with 12 bases left between them. This CDR3 is CASSQDFSRANEQFF. The CDR3 DNA follows: TGCGCCAGCAGCCAAGATTTTTCCAGAGCCAATGAGCAGTTCTTC.

J is TRBJ2-1 and V is TRBV10-1; the match to TRBD2 covers 7 bases. Losses at the gene ends were 2 bases for V and 3 bases for J; bases not matched to a gene: 1. In germline, CDR1 is WNHNN, CDR2 SYGVQD (reference sequence). The CDR3 length is 14 residues. The CDR3 reads CASSETSVYNEQFF. Here the CDR3 DNA reads TGCGCCAGCAGTGAGACTAGCGTCTACAATGAGCAGTTCTTC.

The V and J genes are TRBV18 and TRBJ2-5, with unresolved D. CDR3 length: 13 amino acids. In germline, CDR1 is KGHSH, CDR2 LQKENI. With 6 bases removed from V and 5 bases from J, the gap between germline ends came to 13 bases. CDR3 coding DNA: TGTGCCAGCTCGCAAAATAAGGGTGAGACCCAGTACTTC. Amino acid sequence: CASSQNKGETQYF.

The chain recombines TRBV5-1 with TRBJ2-5, with a weak D call TRBD1 (5 bases). V dropped 0 bases and J dropped 5 bases, with 14 bases sitting between them. The CDR3 is made up of 15 amino acids. Looked up from germline, CDR1 is SGHRS and CDR2 is YFSETQ. The CDR3 coding sequence is TGCGCCAGCAGCTTGGAGGGGTTCAGGTCGGAGACCCAGTACTTC. This encodes CASSLEGFRSETQYF.

The chain recombines TRBV7-2 with TRBJ2-3; D is possibly TRBD1 (5 bases). The CDR3 has 14 amino acids. V was cut by 3 bases and J by 0 bases, with 7 bases left in between. Germline values: CDR1 SGHTA, CDR2 FQGNSA. This CDR3 is CASSLRQSTDTQYF. In DNA form, the CDR3 reads TGTGCCAGCAGCTTGCGACAGAGCACAGATACGCAGTATTTT.

The chain couples TRBV18 to TRBJ1-3; D might be TRBD1 (6 bases). The CDR3 spans 15 residues. V was pared by 3 bases and J by 2 bases, with 11 bases between. Germline V lookup: CDR1 KGHSH, CDR2 LQKENI. The CDR3 DNA reads TGTGCCAGCTCACCGGATACAGGGACTGGAAACACCATATATTTT. It yields the protein CASSPDTGTGNTIYF.

The rearrangement links TRBV29-1 to TRBJ2-2; D is unclear. The CDR3 runs to 14 residues. Germline assignment: CDR1 SQVTM and CDR2 ANQGSEA. V gave up 1 base and J gave up 3 bases, with 9 bases separating them. The CDR3 bases are TGCAGCGTTGAAGGACCGATGGACACCGGGGAGCTGTTTTTT. Translated, it gives CSVEGPMDTGELFF.

The gene calls are TRBV28 and TRBJ2-5; TRBD2 aligns across 7 bases. Germline V gene sequence: CDR1 MDHEN, CDR2 SYDVKM. The CDR3 spans 15 residues. The V segment lost 1 base and the J segment 1 base; nucleotides outside the gene matches: 3. As DNA, the CDR3 is TGTGCCAGCAGTTTATCTGGCGGGGGCCAAGAGACCCAGTACTTC. Its protein is CASSLSGGGQETQYF. Using reference TRBV28 and TRBJ2-5 for the parts outside the CDR3, the full variable domain is DVKVTQSSRYLVKRTGEKVFLECVQDMDHENMFWYRQDPGLGLRLIYFSYDVKMKEKGDIPEGYSVSREKKERFSLILESASTNQTSMYLCASSLSGGGQETQYFGPGTRLLVL.

This chain connects TRBV15 to TRBJ2-3; D is perhaps TRBD1 (5 bases). Trimming stripped 0 bases from V and 5 bases from J, with 6 bases between. The germline CDR1 and CDR2 sequences are LNHNV and YYDKDF (reference sequence). The CDR3 has 13 residues. CDR3 sequence: CATSRDRGDTQYF. The CDR3 DNA follows: TGTGCCACCAGCAGAGATAGGGGAGATACGCAGTATTTT. Complete variable domain (other parts from reference TRBV15 and TRBJ2-3): DAMVIQNPRYQVTQFGKPVTLSCSQTLNHNVMYWYQQKSSQAPKLLFHYYDKDFNNEADTPDNFQSRRPNTSFCFLDIRSPGLGDTAMYLCATSRDRGDTQYFGPGTRLTVL.

Comment on this clone: The junction departs from germline at one end; a sequencing error may be responsible. The chain links TRBV6-4 to TRBJ2-1, with D uncertain. The germline gives CDR1 MRHNA, CDR2 SNTAGT. CDR3 length: 14 amino acids. The CDR3 DNA follows: TGTGCCAGCAGTGACTCCGATTCCTCCAATGAGCAGTTCTTC. The encoded protein is CASSDSDSSNEQFF.

The chain joins TRBV9 to TRBJ2-2; TRBD1 is a possible D gene (6 bases). The germline gives CDR1 SGDLS, CDR2 YYNGEE. The V end was cut by 5 bases, the J end by 1 base, with 9 bases between. This CDR3 comprises 14 residues. DNA for the CDR3: TGTGCCAGCAGGGACAGCGGGAACACCGGGGAGCTGTTTTTT. Protein: CASRDSGNTGELFF.

The V gene is TRBV27, the J gene TRBJ2-5; 7 bases line up with TRBD2. V shed 3 bases and J 4 bases; nucleotides not matched to a gene: 8. The CDR3 runs 15 residues. Germline lookup yields CDR1 MNHEY and CDR2 SMNVEV (reference sequence). CDR3 bases: TGTGCCAGCAGTTTTCATGGGAGGGCGAGAGAGACCCAGTACTTC. Its translation: CASSFHGRARETQYF.

CDR3 loop: CASSGTGVGGYTF. The CDR3 nucleotides are TGTGCCAGCAGCGGCACAGGGGTAGGCGGCTACACCTTC. This rearrangement joins TRBV6-2 or TRBV6-3 to TRBJ1-2; 7 nucleotides line up with TRBD1. The CDR3 totals 13 residues. V was clipped by 6 bases and J by 8 bases; unmatched bases: 9. Looked up from germline, CDR1 is MNHEY and CDR2 is SVGEGT.

The rearrangement joins TRBV7-6 to TRBJ1-1; D ambiguous. V lost 5 bases and J 1 base, leaving 14 bases between the germline ends. Germline-derived CDR1 and CDR2 are SGHVS and FNYEAQ. The CDR3 totals 15 residues. The CDR3 coding sequence is TGTGCCAGCAGCCCAGGCCCCGCAGAGAACACTGAAGCTTTCTTT. Its translation: CASSPGPAENTEAFF.